A single T cell receptor beta chain is shown here with its context. The antigen is undetermined. This sample is part of a study of T-cell memory formation after mild COVID-19. Turning to the study itself: TCR clusters were largely donor specific.

From germline, CDR1 is SGDLS and CDR2 YYNGEE. This CDR3 region has 17 residues. The V end was cut by 0 bases, the J end by 5 bases, with 21 bases between. TCRdb re-called the 5' RACE reads through MiXCR, storing one row per CDR3 protein. This table has 400,000 to 550,000 distinct CDR3 sequences, approximately 23% appearing once. Points from the study as a whole: Largely, contracting CD4+ clones fell within CM and EM, and contracting CD8+ clones within EMRA.

Sequenced material: PBMCs or a T cell subset sorted from them (not recorded which). This clonotype was obtained from an adult woman who had mild COVID-19 (a few samples of this study predate the infection). Cell type and time point are not known. The gene calls are TRBV9 and TRBJ2-7, with D perhaps TRBD2 (6 bases). The DNA of the CDR3 is TGTGCCAGCAGCGTAGGAGAGGTCGCGGGACTCTTCAACGAGCAGTACTTC. Amino acids: CASSVGEVAGLFNEQYF.